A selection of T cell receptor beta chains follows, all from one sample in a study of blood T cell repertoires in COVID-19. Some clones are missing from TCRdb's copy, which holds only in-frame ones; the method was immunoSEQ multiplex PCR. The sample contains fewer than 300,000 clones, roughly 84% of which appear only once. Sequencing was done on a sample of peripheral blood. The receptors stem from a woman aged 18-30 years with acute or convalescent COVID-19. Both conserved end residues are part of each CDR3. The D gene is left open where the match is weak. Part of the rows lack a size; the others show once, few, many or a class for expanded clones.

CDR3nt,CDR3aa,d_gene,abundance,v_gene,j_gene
TGCGCCAGCAGCTTGGATGCAGTAGATACGCAGTATTTT,CASSLDAVDTQYF,.,.,TRBV5-1,TRBJ2-3
TGTGCCAGCGGGACTAGCGGGAGTAATGAGCAGTTCTTC,CASGTSGSNEQFF,TRBD2,.,TRBV27,TRBJ2-1
TGCGCCAGCAGCCCTAAGACAGACTCCTACGAGCAGTACTTC,CASSPKTDSYEQYF,.,.,TRBV5-1,TRBJ2-7
TGCGCCAGCAGCACCCTAACAAGCGGGCTGGGTAGCGATGAGCAGTTCTTC,CASSTLTSGLGSDEQFF,.,once,TRBV5-1,TRBJ2-1
TGTGCCAGCACCCCAGACCCGGTCCCCGGGGTCTACGAGCAGTACTTC,CASTPDPVPGVYEQYF,.,.,TRBV21-1,TRBJ2-7
TGTGCCAGCAGCTCAATAATCGGGGGGCGGCTCACAGATACGCAGTATTTT,CASSSIIGGRLTDTQYF,.,.,TRBV7-3,TRBJ2-3
TGTGCCAGCAGTTATGGGCGCAGTAATTCACCCCTCCACTTT,CASSYGRSNSPLHF,.,once,TRBV6-6,TRBJ1-6
TGCAGCGTGAAGAGGGCGGGAGGGTGGCCCGGGGAGCTGTTTTTT,CSVKRAGGWPGELFF,TRBD2,few,TRBV29-1,TRBJ2-2
TGTGCCAGTACTCCAATAGTGGGCAGGGGGAACACTGAAGCTTTCTTT,CASTPIVGRGNTEAFF,.,few,TRBV19,TRBJ1-1
TGTGCCAGCAGCCCATATCGGACAGTAACTAACTATGGCTACACCTTC,CASSPYRTVTNYGYTF,.,.,TRBV3-1/TRBV3-2,TRBJ1-2
TGTGCCAGTACCATGGGGGGACCCTATGGCTACACCTTC,CASTMGGPYGYTF,.,.,TRBV19,TRBJ1-2
TGTGCCAGCAGCTTCGCACAGGGGGAAAGCTATGGCTACACCTTC,CASSFAQGESYGYTF,TRBD1,.,TRBV5-5,TRBJ1-2
TGTGCCAGCAGCTGGACCGGGACAGATGCCTCCTACGAGCAGTACTTC,CASSWTGTDASYEQYF,TRBD1,.,TRBV5-8,TRBJ2-7
TGTGCCAGCTCACCGCAGGGTAAGGACACTGAAGCTTTCTTT,CASSPQGKDTEAFF,.,.,TRBV18,TRBJ1-1
TGCAGCGTTGATTCCCTGACAAACTACAATGAGCAGTTCTTC,CSVDSLTNYNEQFF,.,.,TRBV29-1,TRBJ2-1
TGTGCCAGCTCGCTAACAGGACCCCCCGGCGAGCAGTACTTC,CASSLTGPPGEQYF,.,.,TRBV18,TRBJ2-7
TGCGCCAGCGGGAACAGGGGAGGCACAGATACGCAGTATTTT,CASGNRGGTDTQYF,TRBD1,.,TRBV10-1,TRBJ2-3
TGTGCCAGCAGTTCGCCTAGCGGGAGGGCCTTCAATGAGCAGTTCTTC,CASSSPSGRAFNEQFF,TRBD2,.,TRBV27,TRBJ2-1
TGTGCCAGCAGCCGACGGCCGAGACTAGCGGGAGGGACCCAGTACTTC,CASSRRPRLAGGTQYF,TRBD2,.,TRBV14,TRBJ2-5
TGTGCCAGCTTCGCCAGGGGGCCCGGGGGAGAGACCCAGTACTTC,CASFARGPGGETQYF,TRBD1,.,TRBV6-5,TRBJ2-5
TGTGCCAGTGTTGGCGGCTACGAGCAGTACTTC,CASVGGYEQYF,.,.,TRBV19,TRBJ2-7
TGTGCCAGCAGCTTAGTCGGCGGGAGTTTCTCCTACAATGAGCAGTTCTTC,CASSLVGGSFSYNEQFF,TRBD2,.,TRBV7-9,TRBJ2-1
TGTGCCAGCTCACCCGGGGTCGGGAGAGGTGAGACCCAGTACTTC,CASSPGVGRGETQYF,.,.,TRBV18,TRBJ2-5